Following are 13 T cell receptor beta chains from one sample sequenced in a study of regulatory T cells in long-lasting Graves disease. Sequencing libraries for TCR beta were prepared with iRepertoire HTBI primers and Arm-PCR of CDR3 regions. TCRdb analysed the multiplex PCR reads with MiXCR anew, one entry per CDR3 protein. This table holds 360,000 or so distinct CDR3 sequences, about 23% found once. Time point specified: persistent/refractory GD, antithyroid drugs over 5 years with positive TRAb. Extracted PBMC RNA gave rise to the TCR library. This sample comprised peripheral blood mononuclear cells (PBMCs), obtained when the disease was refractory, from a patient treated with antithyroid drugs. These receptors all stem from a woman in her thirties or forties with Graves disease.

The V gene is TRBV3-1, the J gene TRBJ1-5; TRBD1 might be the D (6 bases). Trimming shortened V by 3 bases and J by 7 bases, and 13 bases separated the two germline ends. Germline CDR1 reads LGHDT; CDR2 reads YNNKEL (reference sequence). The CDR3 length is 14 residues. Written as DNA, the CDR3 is TGTGCCAGCAGCCAGTACAGGGTCGGCCAGCCCCAGCATTTT. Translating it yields CASSQYRVGQPQHF.

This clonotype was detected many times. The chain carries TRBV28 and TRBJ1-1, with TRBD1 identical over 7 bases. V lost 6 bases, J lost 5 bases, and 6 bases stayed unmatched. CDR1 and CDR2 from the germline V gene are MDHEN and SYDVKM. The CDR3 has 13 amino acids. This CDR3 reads CASSVRGYTEAFF. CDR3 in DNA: TGTGCCAGCAGCGTCAGGGGGTATACTGAAGCTTTCTTT.

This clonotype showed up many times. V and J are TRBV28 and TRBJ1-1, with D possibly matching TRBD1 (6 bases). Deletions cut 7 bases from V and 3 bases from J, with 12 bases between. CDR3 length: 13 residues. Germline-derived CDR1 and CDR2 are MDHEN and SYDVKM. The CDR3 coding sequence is TGTGCCAGCACTGCAGGGGAATACACTGAAGCTTTCTTT. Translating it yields CASTAGEYTEAFF. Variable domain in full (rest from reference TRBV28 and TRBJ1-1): DVKVTQSSRYLVKRTGEKVFLECVQDMDHENMFWYRQDPGLGLRLIYFSYDVKMKEKGDIPEGYSVSREKKERFSLILESASTNQTSMYLCASTAGEYTEAFFGQGTRLTVV.

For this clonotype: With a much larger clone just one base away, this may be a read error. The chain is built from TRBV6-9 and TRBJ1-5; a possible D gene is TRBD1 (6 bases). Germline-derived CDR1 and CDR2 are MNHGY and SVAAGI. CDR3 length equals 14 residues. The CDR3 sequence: CASSSQGPHQSQHF. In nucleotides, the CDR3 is TGTGCCAGCAGTTCGCAGGGGCCCCATCAGTCCCAGCATTTT.

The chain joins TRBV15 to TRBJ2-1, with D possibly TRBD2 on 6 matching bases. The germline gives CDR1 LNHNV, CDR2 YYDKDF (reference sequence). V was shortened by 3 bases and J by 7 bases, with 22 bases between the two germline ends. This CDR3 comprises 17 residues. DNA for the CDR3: TGTGCCACCAGCAGTTATCAACTAGCATCCCTAGTAAATGAGCAGTTCTTC. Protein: CATSSYQLASLVNEQFF.

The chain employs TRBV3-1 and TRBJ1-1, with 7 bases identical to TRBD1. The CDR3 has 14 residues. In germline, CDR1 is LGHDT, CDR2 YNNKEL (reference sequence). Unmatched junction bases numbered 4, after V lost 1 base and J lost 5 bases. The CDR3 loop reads CASSQVYRGTEAFF. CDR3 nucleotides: TGTGCCAGCAGCCAAGTCTACAGGGGTACTGAAGCTTTCTTT.

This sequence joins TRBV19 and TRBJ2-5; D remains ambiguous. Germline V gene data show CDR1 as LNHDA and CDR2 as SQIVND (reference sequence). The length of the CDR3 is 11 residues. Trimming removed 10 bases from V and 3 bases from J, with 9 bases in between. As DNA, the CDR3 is TGTGCCACCGTACCCGAAGAGACCCAGTACTTC. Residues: CATVPEETQYF.

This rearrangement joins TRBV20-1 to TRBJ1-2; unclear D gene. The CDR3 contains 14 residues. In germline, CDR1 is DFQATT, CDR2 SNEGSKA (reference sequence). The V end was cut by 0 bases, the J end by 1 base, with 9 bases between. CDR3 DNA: TGCAGTGCTAGAGAAGCAGGTCGTAACTATGGCTACACCTTC. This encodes CSAREAGRNYGYTF.

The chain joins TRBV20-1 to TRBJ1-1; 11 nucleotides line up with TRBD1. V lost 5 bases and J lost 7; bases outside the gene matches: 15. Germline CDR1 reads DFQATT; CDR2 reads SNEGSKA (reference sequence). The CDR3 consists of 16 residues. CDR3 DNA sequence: TGCAGTGCTCTTGACTGGGGACAGGGGGGATATAATGAAGCTTTCTTT. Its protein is CSALDWGQGGYNEAFF.

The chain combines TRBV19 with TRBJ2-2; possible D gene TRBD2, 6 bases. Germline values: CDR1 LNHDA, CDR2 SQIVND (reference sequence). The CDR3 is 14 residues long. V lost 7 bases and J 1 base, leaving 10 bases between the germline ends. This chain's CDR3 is CASTGRGNTGELFF. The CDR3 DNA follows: TGTGCCAGTACCGGGCGGGGGAACACCGGGGAGCTGTTTTTT.

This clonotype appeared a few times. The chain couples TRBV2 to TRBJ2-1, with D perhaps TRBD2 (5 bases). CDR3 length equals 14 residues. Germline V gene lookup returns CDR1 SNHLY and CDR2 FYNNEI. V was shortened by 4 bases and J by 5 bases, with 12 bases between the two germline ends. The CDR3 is CASSVTGNNNEQFF. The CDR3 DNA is TGTGCCAGCAGTGTGACGGGGAACAACAATGAGCAGTTCTTC.

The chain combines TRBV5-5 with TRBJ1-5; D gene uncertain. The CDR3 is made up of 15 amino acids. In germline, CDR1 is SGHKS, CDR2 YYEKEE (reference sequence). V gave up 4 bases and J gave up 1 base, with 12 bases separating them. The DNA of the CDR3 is TGTGCCAGCAGCAGATCGGACGGGAGCAATCAGCCCCAGCATTTT. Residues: CASSRSDGSNQPQHF.

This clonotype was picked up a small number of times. CDR3 loop: CASISVNTGELFF. CDR3 coding DNA: TGCGCCAGCATATCGGTGAACACCGGGGAGCTGTTTTTT. This chain joins TRBV5-1 and TRBJ2-2, with D unclear. Germline V gene data show CDR1 as SGHRS and CDR2 as YFSETQ. The CDR3 length is 13 residues. V lost 6 bases and J lost 1, with 7 bases in between.